Listed below are T cell receptor beta chains from one sample, sequenced in a study of blood T cell repertoires in COVID-19. Measured with immunoSEQ multiplex PCR; TCRdb has only the in-frame clones, and not every one. The sample contains roughly 250,000 clones, 70% to 90% of which appear only once. The sequencing input was peripheral blood. These receptors all stem from a woman aged 40 to 50 who had recovered from COVID-19. Each CDR3 is given with its conserved first and last residue. A D gene is named only where the DNA matches it firmly. Size is omitted from some rows. Given values are once, few, many or a class for expanded clones.

clone_size j_call d_call v_call cdr3_nt cdr3_aa
. TRBJ1-5 TRBD1 TRBV7-9 TGTGCCAGCAGCTTAGACACCGGACAGGGAGGTCAGCCCCAGCATTTT CASSLDTGQGGQPQHF
few TRBJ2-3 TRBD2 TRBV7-3 TGTGCCAGCAGCCAAAATAGCGGGGGAGATACGCAGTATTTT CASSQNSGGDTQYF
. TRBJ1-3 . TRBV2 TGTGCCAGCAGTGAAGGACGGGGAAACTCTGGAAACACCATATATTTT CASSEGRGNSGNTIYF
. TRBJ2-1 TRBD2 TRBV6-2/TRBV6-3 TGTGCCAGCAGCCCCGGGCGGGAGGGGTATGAGCAGTTCTTC CASSPGREGYEQFF
. TRBJ1-1 . TRBV7-2 TGTGCCAGCAGCCGCGGGGGGGCCTGGAACACTGAAGCTTTCTTT CASSRGGAWNTEAFF
. TRBJ1-5 TRBD1 TRBV5-8 TGTGCCAGCAGCTTGGGGGACAGGACCGGGGGTCAGCCCCAGCATTTT CASSLGDRTGGQPQHF
. TRBJ1-5 . TRBV19 TGTGCCAGTAGTATAGGGCAGAGCAATCAGCCCCAGCATTTT CASSIGQSNQPQHF
few TRBJ1-1 . TRBV7-6 TGTGCCAGCAGGTATGCTTTCTTT CASRYAFF
. TRBJ1-5 . TRBV6-5 TGTGCCAGCAGTCATACACAGGAACGTCAGCCCCAGCATTTT CASSHTQERQPQHF
. TRBJ1-2 . TRBV4-2 TGTGCCAGCAGCCAAGATATGCCGGCGGATGGCTACACCTTC CASSQDMPADGYTF
. TRBJ1-1 TRBD1 TRBV14 TGTGCCAGCAGGGAAGAGGGGGCCGAAGCTTTCTTT CASREEGAEAFF
once TRBJ2-7 TRBD2 TRBV19 TGTGCCAGTAGTGGCCCTAGCGGGAGATGGTCCTACGAGCAGTACTTC CASSGPSGRWSYEQYF
. TRBJ2-7 . TRBV5-6 TGTGCCAGCAGCTTAGCGTCCCCGTCAGGGGAGCAGTACTTC CASSLASPSGEQYF
. TRBJ1-1 TRBD1 TRBV28 TGTGCCAGCAGTCCCCGGGACAGAAACACTGAAGCTTTCTTT CASSPRDRNTEAFF
few TRBJ2-3 . TRBV3-1/TRBV3-2 TGTGCCAGCAGCCAAGACTCCCCCACAGATACGCAGTATTTT CASSQDSPTDTQYF
. TRBJ2-1 TRBD2 TRBV7-8 TGTGCCAGCAGCTTAGGCCCACGGCTAGCGGGAGTATCCTACAATGAGCAGTTCTTC CASSLGPRLAGVSYNEQFF
. TRBJ2-3 TRBD1 TRBV11-3 TGTGCCAGCAGCTTGGGACAGGGGACAGATACGCAGTATTTT CASSLGQGTDTQYF
. TRBJ1-5 TRBD1 TRBV25-1 TGTGCCAGCAGTGAATCCAGGGGGCAGTCTAGCAATCAGCCCCAGCATTTT CASSESRGQSSNQPQHF
once TRBJ1-2 . TRBV7-3 TGTGCCAGCAGCCCCCACGGCTATGGCTACACCTTC CASSPHGYGYTF
few TRBJ2-4 TRBD1 TRBV5-1 TGCGCCAGCAGCCCCCAGACAGGGGTCAAAAACATTCAGTACTTC CASSPQTGVKNIQYF
. TRBJ2-7 TRBD2 TRBV11-2 TGTGCCAGCAGCTTTCGTAGGGGTAGCGGGAGTGCAAGCTACGAGCAGTACTTC CASSFRRGSGSASYEQYF
. TRBJ1-1 . TRBV7-3 TGTGCCAGCGGGGCAGCCGGGAACACTGAAGCTTTCTTT CASGAAGNTEAFF
once TRBJ2-1 TRBD1 TRBV11-3 TGTGCCAGCAGCCCCCGGGACAGTAACAATGAGCAGTTCTTC CASSPRDSNNEQFF
. TRBJ2-7 TRBD1 TRBV27 TGTGCCAGCAGTTTATCGGACAGGGGGCGCCCAGCGGGAGGTTACGAGCAGTACTTC CASSLSDRGRPAGGYEQYF
once TRBJ1-2 . TRBV6-2/TRBV6-3 TGTGCCAGCAGCCTTCTCGACTTGTATGGCTACACCTTC CASSLLDLYGYTF
. TRBJ2-2 TRBD2 TRBV9 TGTGCCAGCAGCTCCCCGCGGGGGGGGCCGAACACCGGGGAGCTGTTTTTT CASSSPRGGPNTGELFF
. TRBJ2-5 TRBD1 TRBV24-1 TGTGCCACCAGTGATCCCGGGACAGGGGTAGAGACCCAGTACTTC CATSDPGTGVETQYF
once TRBJ2-7 TRBD1 TRBV4-3 TGCGCCAGCAGCCAAGTCCCAGGGGGCTCCTACGAGCAGTACTTC CASSQVPGGSYEQYF
. TRBJ2-3 TRBD1 TRBV12-3/TRBV12-4 TGTGCCAGCATGACAGGGAGCACAGATACGCAGTATTTT CASMTGSTDTQYF